Listed below are T cell receptor beta chains from one sample, sequenced in a study of blood T cell repertoires in COVID-19. The data were produced by immunoSEQ multiplex PCR, yet TCRdb's version contains in-frame clones alone and is incomplete. This table has about 190,000 clones, roughly four fifths appearing once. The sequencing sample was made of peripheral blood. The source of these receptors is a man aged 45-65 years who had recovered from COVID-19. The conserved cysteine and the conserved F or W are not part of the CDR3 here.

v_call,cdr3_length,cdr3_aa
TRBV19,12,ASSMGTGSNEQF
TRBV18,13,ASSPLRQGGDTQY
TRBV15,14,ATRASGKERRGTQY
TRBV19,13,ASSIGTGSGETQY
TRBV10-2,11,ATSQRSSYEQY
TRBV7-9,12,ASSYRVPSYGYT
TRBV2,12,ASSPVWVPTEQF
TRBV7-3,13,ASSLMGRDNSPLH
TRBV27,12,ASSWTGGHTEAF
TRBV9,13,ASSVTSNIYNEQF
TRBV7-2,13,ASSQSGGTVYEQY
TRBV28,14,ASSSYRGANTGELF
TRBV27,11,ASSIGTGNGYT
TRBV20-1,11,SASDRSPYGYT
TRBV6-5,13,ASGIGGATVYEQY
TRBV5-1,12,ASSLATGVETQY
TRBV5-1,16,ASSLGLAGVGEQETQY
TRBV11-3,11,ASSLGTSTEAF
TRBV5-1,13,ASRPGQGIYGELF
TRBV5-4,13,ASSPSLSSYNEQF
TRBV15,12,ATGGAGGPYEQY
TRBV27,13,ASSSPGQGGYEQY
TRBV11-2,12,ASSSGTGGYEQF
TRBV7-2,13,ASSPFGLASPEQY
TRBV11-2,12,ASSLISYQETQY
TRBV7-2,13,ASSLRRGFDTEAF
TRBV11-2,13,ASSLVASGSYEQY
TRBV28,14,ASSSAGAEGANVLT
TRBV21-1,14,ASFPKSRASNQPQH
TRBV27,10,ASSSVNTEAF
TRBV5-6,11,ASSVTGNYGYT
TRBV7-2,11,ASSFSSPDTQY
TRBV4-2,12,ASSKLAGEETQY
TRBV7-8,12,ASSLLAGGHEQY
TRBV3-1/TRBV3-2,12,ASSQADRGTEAF
TRBV13,10,ASSLGSRVAF
TRBV20-1,8,SALQETQY
TRBV10-3,12,ATTDREVNQPQH
TRBV24-1,17,ATSDMTGTSGRDTDTQY
TRBV24-1,13,ATSDLTGLTDTQY
TRBV20-1,9,SAKQADEQY
TRBV7-2,12,ASSPSTNTGELF
TRBV9,17,ASSVLTPRAGGIYNEQF